This T cell receptor beta chain was sequenced during a study of T cells in localized non-small cell lung cancer. As concerns this clone: No antigen is known for it.

Between the trimmed V and J ends, which lost 9 bases and 6 bases, there was a span of 14 bases. Germline CDR1 is SGHKS and CDR2 is YYEKEE (reference sequence). This CDR3 spans 12 amino acids. The repertoire was sequenced with immunoSEQ multiplex PCR; TCRdb's copy has only in-frame clones and lacks some. The repertoire holds roughly 9,600 clones, around 91% seen once, with 15% to 20% in the top ten. Study results and caveats: The highest T cell clonality was in uninvolved adjacent lung, above tumor. Elevated circulating T cell density in blood was associated with longer overall survival. Adjacent lung was found to contain a median approximately 60 of the top 100 tumor clones.

The chain is built from TRBV5-5 and TRBJ2-3; possibly TRBD1 or TRBD2 for D (5 bases each). This sequence originates from a male donor aged 60 or over with stage III squamous cell lung carcinoma. The input for sequencing was peripheral blood, taken before any cancer treatment. The CDR3 protein is CATREGLDTQYF. CDR3 nucleotides: TGTGCCACAAGAGAGGGGCTGGATACGCAGTATTTT.